The clone carrying this T cell receptor beta chain was recorded once. No antigen is known for it. This specimen comes from a study of human T cells and chemical hapten exposure. The study's findings and limits: Having alopecia, donors may respond immunologically unlike healthy people.

Time point defined: pre-sensitization, week 0. Described treatment: therapeutic diphenylcyclopropenone sensitization with weekly scalp DPC. Staff drew blood before applying each patch test. Participating donors were patients with alopecia, aged 18 to 70 years, considered appropriate candidates for DPC. Germline V gives CDR1 DFQATT, CDR2 SNEGSKA (reference sequence). The CDR3 extends over 14 amino acids. V was pared by 6 bases and J by 3 bases, with 15 bases between. TCRdb redid the calling of the RACE reads with MiXCR, one entry per CDR3 protein. This table has 35,000 to 50,000 distinct CDR3 sequences, 10% appearing once.

The receptor was isolated from a man between 25 and 39 years old with alopecia areata. Some clones in this sample may be carry-over from other donors' samples. The sequenced sample was whole blood, obtained in connection with sensitization to the hapten diphenylcyclopropenone (DPC). The genes are TRBV20-1 and TRBJ2-1; no definite D call. The CDR3 loop is CSASRRALYNEQFF. The CDR3 DNA reads TGCAGTGCAAGTAGACGGGCTCTCTACAATGAGCAGTTCTTC.